This entry features one T cell receptor beta chain sequence. This entry belongs to a study of T cell responses to AZD1222 COVID-19 vaccine. This CDR3 is built from 14 residues. The germline V gene encodes CDR1 MNHNS and CDR2 SASEGT. With V trimmed by 0 bases and J by 8 bases, 6 bases remained unmatched. Using immunoSEQ multiplex PCR, the repertoire was profiled, and TCRdb retains in-frame clones only, with some absent. Of roughly 150,000 clones listed, 90% to 95% are singletons. The chain combines TRBV6-1 with TRBJ1-2, with 7 nucleotides matching TRBD1. The receptor comes from an adult who received the AZD1222 COVID-19 vaccine. The material sequenced was peripheral blood, taken 28 days after the second AZD1222 dose. CDR3 nucleotide sequence: TGTGCCAGCAGTGAAGCGAGACAGGGAGGCGGCTACACCTTC. It yields the protein CASSEARQGGGYTF.